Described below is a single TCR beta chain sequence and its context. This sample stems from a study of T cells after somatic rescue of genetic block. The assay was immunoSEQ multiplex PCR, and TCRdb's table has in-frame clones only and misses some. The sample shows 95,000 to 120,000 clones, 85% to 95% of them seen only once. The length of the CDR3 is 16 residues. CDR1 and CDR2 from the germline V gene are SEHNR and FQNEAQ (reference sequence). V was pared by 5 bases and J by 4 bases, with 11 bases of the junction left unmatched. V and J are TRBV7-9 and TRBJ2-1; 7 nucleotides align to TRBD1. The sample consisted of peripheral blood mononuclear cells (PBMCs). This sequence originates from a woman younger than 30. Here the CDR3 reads CASSRTKGGEYNEQFF. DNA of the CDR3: TGTGCCAGCAGCCGGACCAAAGGGGGCGAGTACAATGAGCAGTTCTTC. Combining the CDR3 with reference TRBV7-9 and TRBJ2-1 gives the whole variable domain DTGVSQNPRHKITKRGQNVTFRCDPISEHNRLYWYRQTLGQGPEFLTYFQNEAQLEKSRLLSDRFSAERPKGSFSTLEIQRTEQGDSAMYLCASSRTKGGEYNEQFFGPGTRLTVL.